This T cell receptor beta chain was sequenced in a study of T cell changes during pregnancy in multiple sclerosis. Using immunoSEQ multiplex PCR, the repertoire was profiled, and TCRdb retains in-frame clones only, with some absent. The top ten clones hold over 5% of a sample with some 59,000 clones, 90% of them seen once. The ends were cut back, 6 bases at V and 4 bases at J, with 16 bases in the middle. The CDR3 is 15 residues long. Per the germline V gene, CDR1 is SGHTA and CDR2 is FQGNSA. V usage is TRBV7-2 and J usage is TRBJ1-5; D gene unclear. Sequencing was performed on peripheral blood, taken in the third trimester of pregnancy. This receptor was obtained from a female donor in good health, enrolled as a control in a pregnancy study. CDR3 bases: TGTGCCAGCAGTCTTGACGGGAGCTATAATCAGCCCCAGCATTTT. Protein sequence: CASSLDGSYNQPQHF.